This TCR beta chain was captured by sequencing in a study of T cell clonality in common variable immunodeficiency. Study outcomes and limitations: Common variable immunodeficiency TCR beta sequences reportedly had fewer deletions and N-nucleotide insertions.

The table came from immunoSEQ multiplex PCR; TCRdb's copy has only in-frame clones and leaves some out. Listed here are some 14,000 clones without any singletons, the top ten holding roughly 12%. With respect to this clone: Its antigen is undetermined. The CDR3 goes on 3 residues after the read ends, and that part is filled in from the germline J gene.

V was clipped by 0 bases and J by 2 bases, with 13 bases between them. The CDR3 has 17 amino acids. Germline CDR1 reads KGHSH; CDR2 reads LQKENI. This TCR derives from a human donor with common variable immunodeficiency. The specimen sequenced was peripheral blood mononuclear cells. J is TRBJ2-2 and V is TRBV18, with D perhaps TRBD1 (6 bases). This CDR3 is CASSPPGQSINTGELFF. The sequenced CDR3 bases are TGTGCCAGCTCACCACCGGGACAATCCATTAACACCGGGGAG.